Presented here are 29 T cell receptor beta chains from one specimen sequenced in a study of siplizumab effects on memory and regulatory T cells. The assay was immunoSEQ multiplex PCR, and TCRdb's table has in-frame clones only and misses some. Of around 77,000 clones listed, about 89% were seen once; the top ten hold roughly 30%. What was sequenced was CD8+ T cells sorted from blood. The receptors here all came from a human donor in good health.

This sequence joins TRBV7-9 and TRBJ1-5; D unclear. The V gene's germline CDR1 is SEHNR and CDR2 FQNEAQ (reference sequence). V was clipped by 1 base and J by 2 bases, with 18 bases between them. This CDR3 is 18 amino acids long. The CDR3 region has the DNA TGTGCCAGCAGCTTAGTCTTAAGCCATCCCGGGGGCAATCAGCCCCAGCATTTT. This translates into CASSLVLSHPGGNQPQHF. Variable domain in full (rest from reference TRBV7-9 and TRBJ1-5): DTGVSQNPRHKITKRGQNVTFRCDPISEHNRLYWYRQTLGQGPEFLTYFQNEAQLEKSRLLSDRFSAERPKGSFSTLEIQRTEQGDSAMYLCASSLVLSHPGGNQPQHFGDGTRLSIL.

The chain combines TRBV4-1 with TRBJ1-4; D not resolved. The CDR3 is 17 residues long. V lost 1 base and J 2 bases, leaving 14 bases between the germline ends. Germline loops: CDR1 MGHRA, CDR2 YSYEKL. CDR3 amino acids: CASSQVFRGFTNEKLFF. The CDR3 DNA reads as TGCGCCAGCAGCCAAGTATTTCGTGGGTTCACTAATGAAAAACTGTTTTTT.

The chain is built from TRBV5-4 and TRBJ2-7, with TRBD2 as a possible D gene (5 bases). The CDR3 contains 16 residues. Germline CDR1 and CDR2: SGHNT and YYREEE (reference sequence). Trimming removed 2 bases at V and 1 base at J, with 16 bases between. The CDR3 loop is CASSFEPGSLSYEQYF. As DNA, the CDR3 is TGTGCCAGCAGCTTTGAACCGGGATCCTTATCCTACGAGCAGTACTTC.

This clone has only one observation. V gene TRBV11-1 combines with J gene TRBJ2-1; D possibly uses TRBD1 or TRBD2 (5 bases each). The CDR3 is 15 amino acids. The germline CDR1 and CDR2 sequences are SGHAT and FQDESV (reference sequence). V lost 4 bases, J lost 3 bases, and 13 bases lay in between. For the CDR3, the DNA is TGTGCCAGCAGCTCGGTCGGGGCAGTCTACAATGAGCAGTTCTTC. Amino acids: CASSSVGAVYNEQFF.

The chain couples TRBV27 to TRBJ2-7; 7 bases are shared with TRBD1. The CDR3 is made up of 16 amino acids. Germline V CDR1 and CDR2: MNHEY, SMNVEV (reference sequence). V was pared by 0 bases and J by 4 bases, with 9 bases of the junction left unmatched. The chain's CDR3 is CASSLSMRGLGYEQYF. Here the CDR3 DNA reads TGTGCCAGCAGTTTATCGATGAGGGGGCTTGGATACGAGCAGTACTTC.

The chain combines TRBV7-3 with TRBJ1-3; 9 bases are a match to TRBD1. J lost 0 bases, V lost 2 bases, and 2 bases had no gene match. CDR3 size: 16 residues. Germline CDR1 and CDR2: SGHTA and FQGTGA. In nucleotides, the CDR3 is TGTGCCAGCAGCTTAGGGACAGGGAACTCTGGAAACACCATATATTTT. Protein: CASSLGTGNSGNTIYF.

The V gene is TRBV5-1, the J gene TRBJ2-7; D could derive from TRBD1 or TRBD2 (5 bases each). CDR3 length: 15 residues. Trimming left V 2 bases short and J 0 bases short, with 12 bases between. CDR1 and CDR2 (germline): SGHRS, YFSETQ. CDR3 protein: CASSFEGTSSYEQYF. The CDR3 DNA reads TGCGCCAGCAGCTTCGAGGGGACGTCCTCCTACGAGCAGTACTTC.

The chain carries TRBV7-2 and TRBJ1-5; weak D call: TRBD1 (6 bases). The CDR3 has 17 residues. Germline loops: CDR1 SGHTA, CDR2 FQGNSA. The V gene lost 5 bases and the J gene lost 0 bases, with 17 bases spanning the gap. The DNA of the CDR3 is TGTGCCAGCAGCCTCGTCGGGGGCGTGTATAGCAATCAGCCCCAGCATTTT. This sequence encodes CASSLVGGVYSNQPQHF.

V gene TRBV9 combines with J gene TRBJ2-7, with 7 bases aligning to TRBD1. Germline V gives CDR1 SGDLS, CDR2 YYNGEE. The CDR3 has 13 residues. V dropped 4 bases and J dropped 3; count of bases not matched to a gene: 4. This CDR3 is CASSRDSDYEQYF. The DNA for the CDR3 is TGTGCCAGCAGCAGGGACAGTGACTACGAGCAGTACTTC.

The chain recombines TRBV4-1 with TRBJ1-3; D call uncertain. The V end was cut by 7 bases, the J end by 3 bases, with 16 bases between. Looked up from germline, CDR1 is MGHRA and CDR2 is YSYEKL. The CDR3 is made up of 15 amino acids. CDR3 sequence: CASTAIEGFGNTIYF. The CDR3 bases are TGCGCCAGCACGGCAATAGAAGGTTTTGGAAACACCATATATTTT.

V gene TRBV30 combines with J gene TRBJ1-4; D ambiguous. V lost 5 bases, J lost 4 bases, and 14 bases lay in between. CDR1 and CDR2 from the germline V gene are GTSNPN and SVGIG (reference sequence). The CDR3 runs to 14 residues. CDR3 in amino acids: CAWSSGYGNEKLFF. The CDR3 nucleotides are TGTGCCTGGTCCTCGGGGTATGGTAATGAAAAACTGTTTTTT.

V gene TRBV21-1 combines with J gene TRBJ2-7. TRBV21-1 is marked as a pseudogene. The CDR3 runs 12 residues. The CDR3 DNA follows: TGTGCCAGCAGGGAACCATCCTACGAGCAGTACTTC. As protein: CASREPSYEQYF.

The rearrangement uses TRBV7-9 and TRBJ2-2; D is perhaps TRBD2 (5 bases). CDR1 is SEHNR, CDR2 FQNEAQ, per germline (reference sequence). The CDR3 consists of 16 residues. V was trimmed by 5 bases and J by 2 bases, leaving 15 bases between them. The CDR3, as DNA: TGTGCCAGCAGCACTTTGTCCGGGGAAAACACCGGGGAGCTGTTTTTT. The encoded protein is CASSTLSGENTGELFF.

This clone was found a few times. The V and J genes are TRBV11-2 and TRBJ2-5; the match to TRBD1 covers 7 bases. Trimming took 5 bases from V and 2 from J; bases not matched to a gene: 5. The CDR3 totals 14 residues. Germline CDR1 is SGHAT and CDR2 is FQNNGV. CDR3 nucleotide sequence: TGTGCCAGCAGCCCTGGGACAGCACAAGAGACCCAGTACTTC. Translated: CASSPGTAQETQYF.

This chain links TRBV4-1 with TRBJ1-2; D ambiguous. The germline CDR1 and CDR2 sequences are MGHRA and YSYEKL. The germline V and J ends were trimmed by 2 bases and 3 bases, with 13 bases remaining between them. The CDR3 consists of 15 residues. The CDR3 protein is CASSQPPDFYYGYTF. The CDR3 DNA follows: TGCGCCAGCAGCCAACCCCCGGACTTTTACTATGGCTACACCTTC.

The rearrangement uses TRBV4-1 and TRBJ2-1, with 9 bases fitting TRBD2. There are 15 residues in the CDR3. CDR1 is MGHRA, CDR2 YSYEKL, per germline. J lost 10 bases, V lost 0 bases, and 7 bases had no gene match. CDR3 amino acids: CASSQDIASGIEQFF. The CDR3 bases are TGCGCCAGCAGCCAAGATATCGCTAGCGGGATCGAGCAGTTCTTC.

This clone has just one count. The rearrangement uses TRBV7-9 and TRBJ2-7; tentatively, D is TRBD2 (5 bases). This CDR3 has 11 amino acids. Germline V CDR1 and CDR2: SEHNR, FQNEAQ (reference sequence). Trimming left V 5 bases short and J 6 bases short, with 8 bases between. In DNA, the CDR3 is TGTGCCAGCAGCCCCGCGGGCGAGCAGTACTTC. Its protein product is CASSPAGEQYF.

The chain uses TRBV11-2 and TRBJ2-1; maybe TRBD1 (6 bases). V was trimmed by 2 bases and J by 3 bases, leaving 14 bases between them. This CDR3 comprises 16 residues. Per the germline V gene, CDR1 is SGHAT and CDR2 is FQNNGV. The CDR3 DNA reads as TGTGCCAGCAGCTTATCATCAGGGGCTATCTACAATGAGCAGTTCTTC. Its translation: CASSLSSGAIYNEQFF.

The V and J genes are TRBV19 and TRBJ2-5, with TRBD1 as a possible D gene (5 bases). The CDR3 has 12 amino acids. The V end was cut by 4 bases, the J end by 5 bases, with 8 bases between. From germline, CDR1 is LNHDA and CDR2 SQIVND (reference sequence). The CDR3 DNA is TGTGCCAGTAGTACAGGGCTTGAGACCCAGTACTTC. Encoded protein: CASSTGLETQYF.

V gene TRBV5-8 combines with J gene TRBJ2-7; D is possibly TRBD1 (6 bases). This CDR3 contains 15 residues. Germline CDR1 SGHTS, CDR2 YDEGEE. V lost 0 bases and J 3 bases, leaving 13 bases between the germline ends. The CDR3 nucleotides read TGTGCCAGCAGCTTGGCGTCAGGGGAAGGCTACGAGCAGTACTTC. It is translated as CASSLASGEGYEQYF.

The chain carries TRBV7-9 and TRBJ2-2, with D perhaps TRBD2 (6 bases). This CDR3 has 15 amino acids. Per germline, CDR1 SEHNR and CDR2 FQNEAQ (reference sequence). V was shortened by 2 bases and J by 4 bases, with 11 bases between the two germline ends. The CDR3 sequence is CASSLRGGITGELFF. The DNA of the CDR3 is TGTGCCAGCAGCTTAAGGGGAGGAATCACCGGGGAGCTGTTTTTT.

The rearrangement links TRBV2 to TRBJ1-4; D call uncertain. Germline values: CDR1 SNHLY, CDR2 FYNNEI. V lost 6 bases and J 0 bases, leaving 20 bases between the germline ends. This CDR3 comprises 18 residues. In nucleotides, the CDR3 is TGTGCCAGCAGCTCCCCCATTGACCCAGGAGCAACTAATGAAAAACTGTTTTTT. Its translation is CASSSPIDPGATNEKLFF.

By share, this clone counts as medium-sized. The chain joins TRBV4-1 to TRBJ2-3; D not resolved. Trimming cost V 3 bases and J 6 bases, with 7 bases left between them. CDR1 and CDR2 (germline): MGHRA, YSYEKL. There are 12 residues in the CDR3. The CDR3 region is CASSQYLDTQYF. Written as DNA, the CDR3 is TGCGCCAGCAGCCAGTACCTTGATACGCAGTATTTT.

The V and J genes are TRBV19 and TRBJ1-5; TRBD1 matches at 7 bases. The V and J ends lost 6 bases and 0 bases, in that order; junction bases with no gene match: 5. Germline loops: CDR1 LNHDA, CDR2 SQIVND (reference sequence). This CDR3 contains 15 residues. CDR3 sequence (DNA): TGTGCCAGTAGAGACGGGACAGTTAGCAATCAGCCCCAGCATTTT. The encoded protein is CASRDGTVSNQPQHF.

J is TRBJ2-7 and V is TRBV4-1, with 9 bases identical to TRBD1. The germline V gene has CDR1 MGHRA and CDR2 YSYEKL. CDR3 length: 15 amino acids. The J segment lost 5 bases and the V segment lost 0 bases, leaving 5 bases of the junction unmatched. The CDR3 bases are TGCGCCAGCAGCCAAGATCGCGGACAGGGGAACGAGCAGTACTTC. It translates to CASSQDRGQGNEQYF.

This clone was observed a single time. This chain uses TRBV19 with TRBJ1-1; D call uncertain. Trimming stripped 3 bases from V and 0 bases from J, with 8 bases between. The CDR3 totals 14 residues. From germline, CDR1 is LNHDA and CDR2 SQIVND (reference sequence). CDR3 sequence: CASSISPLNTEAFF. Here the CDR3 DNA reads TGTGCCAGTAGTATTTCCCCCCTGAACACTGAAGCTTTCTTT.

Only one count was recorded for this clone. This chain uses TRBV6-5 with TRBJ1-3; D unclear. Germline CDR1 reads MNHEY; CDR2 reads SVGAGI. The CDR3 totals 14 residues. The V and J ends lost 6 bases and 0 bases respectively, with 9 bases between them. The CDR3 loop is CASSPRNSGNTIYF. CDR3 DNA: TGTGCCAGCAGCCCACGGAACTCTGGAAACACCATATATTTT.

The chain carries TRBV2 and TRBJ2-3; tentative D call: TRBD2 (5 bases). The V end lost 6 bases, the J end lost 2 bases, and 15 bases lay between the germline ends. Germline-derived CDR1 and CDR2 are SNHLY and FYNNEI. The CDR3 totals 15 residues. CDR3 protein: CASRVSGDDTDTQYF. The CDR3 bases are TGTGCCAGCAGGGTATCCGGGGATGACACAGATACGCAGTATTTT.

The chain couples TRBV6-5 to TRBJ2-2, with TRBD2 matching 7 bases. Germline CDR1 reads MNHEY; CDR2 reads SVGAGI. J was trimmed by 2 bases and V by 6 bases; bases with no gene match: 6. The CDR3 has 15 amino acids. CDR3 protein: CASSRLAGNTGELFF. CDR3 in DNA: TGTGCCAGCAGCCGACTAGCAGGAAACACCGGGGAGCTGTTTTTT.